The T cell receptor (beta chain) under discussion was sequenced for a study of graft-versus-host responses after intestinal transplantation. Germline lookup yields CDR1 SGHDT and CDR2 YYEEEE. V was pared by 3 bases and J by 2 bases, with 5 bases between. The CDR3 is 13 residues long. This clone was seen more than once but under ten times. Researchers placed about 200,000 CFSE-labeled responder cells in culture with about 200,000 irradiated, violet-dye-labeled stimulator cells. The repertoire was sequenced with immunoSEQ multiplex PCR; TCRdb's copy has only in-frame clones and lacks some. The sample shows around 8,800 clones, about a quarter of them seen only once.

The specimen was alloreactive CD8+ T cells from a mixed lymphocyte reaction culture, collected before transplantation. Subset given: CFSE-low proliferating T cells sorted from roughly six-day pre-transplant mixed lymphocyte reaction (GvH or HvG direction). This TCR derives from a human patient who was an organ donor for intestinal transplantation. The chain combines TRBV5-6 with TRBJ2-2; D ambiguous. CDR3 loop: CASSYGNTGELFF. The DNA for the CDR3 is TGTGCCAGCAGCTACGGCAACACCGGGGAGCTGTTTTTT.